This record covers a single T cell receptor beta chain. It was during active infection that Seattle patients were enrolled and then longitudinally followed. CDR1 and CDR2 (germline): MNHEY, SVGAGI. Trimming cost V 0 bases and J 3 bases, with 8 bases left between them. This CDR3 region has 15 residues. The source of the sample is a study of blood T cell repertoires in COVID-19. As for the study in general: The samples span acute and convalescent COVID-19 from the United States, Italy and Spain. Sample material is recorded as cDNA or gDNA derived from T cells, B-cell-depleted T cells, or PBMCs.

As processed by the authors: Amplification of reference gene primers was used by the study to estimate nucleated cell counts. Repertoires were generated with immunoSEQ multiplex PCR, while TCRdb's copy carries only in-frame clones and drops some. V and J calls and clone size come straight from that table; D and trimming were deduced from the DNA. The data hold about 65,000 clones, with around 83% observed a single time. V usage is TRBV6-5 and J usage is TRBJ1-4; D is ambiguous. Sequenced input: peripheral blood. The receptor was derived from a middle-aged man with COVID-19, enrolled during active disease. The chain's CDR3 is CASSYSWGANEKLFF. CDR3 in DNA: TGTGCCAGCAGTTACTCCTGGGGAGCTAATGAAAAACTGTTTTTT.